This passage covers 6 T cell receptor beta chains from one sample sequenced in a study of T cells in localized non-small cell lung cancer. The method was immunoSEQ multiplex PCR; TCRdb's version includes in-frame clones alone and lacks a portion of them. The data show tens of thousands of clones, 85% to 90% seen once. The source was peripheral blood, collected before any cancer treatment. Receptors originate from a woman aged 35 to 70 with stage I lung adenocarcinoma.

The chain has TRBV18 and TRBJ2-3, with 7 bases matching TRBD2. Germline trimming cut 3 bases from V and 0 bases from J; bases unmatched to any gene: 9. There are 17 residues in the CDR3. In germline, CDR1 is KGHSH, CDR2 LQKENI. CDR3 residues: CASSPGLAAKSTDTQYF. CDR3 DNA: TGTGCCAGCTCACCGGGGCTAGCGGCAAAGAGCACAGATACGCAGTATTTT. The whole variable domain, remainder taken from reference TRBV18 and TRBJ2-3, is NAGVMQNPRHLVRRRGQEARLRCSPMKGHSHVYWYRQLPEEGLKFMVYLQKENIIDESGMPKERFSAEFPKEGPSILRIQQVVRGDSAAYFCASSPGLAAKSTDTQYFGPGTRLTVL.

The J gene is TRBJ2-7, the V gene TRBV15; D gene ambiguous. The CDR3 length is 15 residues. Germline CDR1 LNHNV, CDR2 YYDKDF (reference sequence). Deletions cut 5 bases from V and 0 bases from J, with 14 bases between. This chain's CDR3 is CATSGGGVSSYEQYF. CDR3 nucleotides: TGTGCCACCAGCGGTGGTGGCGTTAGCTCCTACGAGCAGTACTTC.

The sample holds one count of this clone. V usage is TRBV19 and J usage is TRBJ2-1; the match to TRBD2 covers 11 bases. Germline V lookup: CDR1 LNHDA, CDR2 SQIVND (reference sequence). The CDR3 sequence is 15 residues long. V lost 1 base, J lost 7 bases, and 3 bases stayed unmatched. The CDR3 coding sequence is TGTGCCAGTAGTATAGTTAGCGGGAGGGGGAATGAGCAGTTCTTC. Translating it yields CASSIVSGRGNEQFF.

A single count supports this clone. This chain uses TRBV5-4 with TRBJ1-5, with a weak D call TRBD1 (6 bases). The V end was cut by 4 bases, the J end by 0 bases, with 14 bases between. This CDR3 comprises 16 residues. Germline CDR1 and CDR2: SGHNT and YYREEE (reference sequence). The CDR3 is CASSLRGFPSNQPQHF. The CDR3 DNA follows: TGTGCCAGCAGCCTCAGGGGTTTTCCTAGCAATCAGCCCCAGCATTTT. The full variable domain, rest sourced from reference TRBV5-4 and TRBJ1-5, is ETGVTQSPTHLIKTRGQQVTLRCSSQSGHNTVSWYQQALGQGPQFIFQYYREEENGRGNFPPRFSGLQFPNYSSELNVNALELDDSALYLCASSLRGFPSNQPQHFGDGTRLSIL.

In this sample, this clone turned up a few times. The gene calls are TRBV7-9 and TRBJ1-2; D remains unclear. This CDR3 spans 12 amino acids. The ends were cut back, 5 bases at V and 7 bases at J, with 11 bases in the middle. Germline V gene lookup returns CDR1 SEHNR and CDR2 FQNEAQ (reference sequence). Written as DNA, the CDR3 is TGTGCCAGCAGCCCCCCATTTAGTGGCTACACCTTC. It codes for CASSPPFSGYTF.

The chain has TRBV5-1 and TRBJ1-1; 8 bases fit TRBD1. Per the germline V gene, CDR1 is SGHRS and CDR2 is YFSETQ. V shed 3 bases and J 0 bases; nucleotides not matched to a gene: 4. CDR3 length: 15 amino acids. The CDR3 loop is CASSSGQVVNTEAFF. The CDR3 DNA is TGCGCCAGCAGCTCGGGACAGGTTGTGAACACTGAAGCTTTCTTT.